A selection of T cell receptor beta chains follows, all from one sample in a study of early T cells in non-severe SARS-CoV-2 infection. One entry per CDR3 protein, called by TCRdb with MiXCR from the 5' RACE reads. The sample records 27,000 or so distinct CDR3 sequences, 6.6% being singletons. The sample taken for sequencing was whole blood. The receptors stem from an adult who was a healthcare worker with PCR-confirmed SARS-CoV-2 infection or an uninfected control (not recorded which). The CDR3 runs from the conserved cysteine through the conserved F or W. The D gene is left open where the match is weak. The size field is filled for only some rows; it gives once, few, many or a size class.

V gene	D gene	clone size	J gene	CDR3 protein	CDR3 DNA
TRBV7-3	TRBD1	many	TRBJ1-1	CASSLRSAGGTEAFF	TGTGCCAGCAGCTTAAGGAGTGCAGGGGGCACTGAAGCTTTCTTT
TRBV9	.	many	TRBJ2-1	CASSVHEQFF	TGTGCCAGCAGCGTACATGAGCAGTTCTTC
TRBV19	.	many	TRBJ2-1	CASSILATSPPNEQFF	TGTGCCAGTAGTATACTGGCCACCTCTCCCCCCAATGAGCAGTTCTTC
TRBV6-5	TRBD2	many	TRBJ2-1	CASIGAGGSYNEQFF	TGTGCCAGCATTGGAGCGGGGGGGTCCTACAATGAGCAGTTCTTC
TRBV6-1	TRBD1	many	TRBJ2-3	CASVQGASGTQYF	TGTGCCAGCGTACAGGGGGCGTCCGGTACGCAGTATTTT
TRBV10-3	.	many	TRBJ1-2	CAISESGQFSYGYTF	TGTGCCATCAGTGAGTCGGGACAATTTTCCTATGGCTACACCTTC
TRBV18	TRBD1	few	TRBJ1-6	CASSPRSGGDSPLHF	TGTGCCAGCTCACCACGGTCAGGGGGCGATTCACCCCTCCACTTT
TRBV7-2	TRBD1	many	TRBJ1-1	CASSLDGTGRNTEAFF	TGTGCCAGCAGCTTAGATGGGACAGGGAGGAACACTGAAGCTTTCTTT
TRBV18	.	many	TRBJ2-7	CASSPDTARYEQYF	TGTGCCAGCTCACCCGATACTGCACGCTACGAGCAGTACTTC
TRBV7-8	.	many	TRBJ2-3	CASSLGTTADTQYF	TGTGCCAGCAGCTTAGGGACTACGGCAGATACGCAGTATTTT
TRBV7-9	TRBD2	many	TRBJ2-1	CASSPAGGVEFF	TGTGCCAGCAGCCCGGCGGGGGGAGTCGAGTTCTTC
TRBV6-2/TRBV6-3	TRBD2	few	TRBJ2-5	CASRTRTSVMETQYF	TGTGCCAGCAGAACCCGGACTAGCGTCATGGAGACCCAGTACTTC
TRBV29-1	.	many	TRBJ1-5	CSARTTGINQPQHF	TGCAGCGCCCGAACTACAGGGATTAATCAGCCCCAGCATTTT
TRBV15	.	.	TRBJ2-4	CATSRAAGNIQYF	TGTGCCACCAGCAGAGCAGCGGGAAACATTCAGTACTTC
TRBV20-1	.	few	TRBJ2-3	CSAGTILPDTQYF	TGCAGTGCCGGGACAATACTCCCAGATACGCAGTATTTT
TRBV7-8	.	few	TRBJ1-2	CASSPRDPDFQSYGYTF	TGTGCCAGCAGCCCCAGAGACCCAGACTTTCAGTCCTATGGCTACACCTTC
TRBV21-1	.	many	TRBJ1-3	CASSPGTFHSGNTIYF	TGTGCCAGCAGTCCCGGGACATTCCACTCTGGAAACACCATATATTTT
TRBV7-9	.	.	TRBJ2-3	CASSPTADTQYF	TGTGCCAGCAGCCCGACAGCCGATACGCAGTATTTT
TRBV27	.	many	TRBJ1-5	CASSLAPAQPQHF	TGTGCCAGCAGTTTAGCCCCGGCCCAGCCCCAGCATTTT
TRBV7-6	TRBD1	few	TRBJ2-1	CASSLDRVNEQFF	TGTGCCAGCAGCTTGGACAGGGTCAATGAGCAGTTCTTC
TRBV5-1	.	many	TRBJ2-2	CASSLVASFTGELFF	TGCGCCAGCAGCTTGGTGGCTAGCTTCACCGGGGAGCTGTTTTTT
TRBV28	.	many	TRBJ2-5	CASSLPQKETQYF	TGTGCCAGCAGTTTACCCCAGAAAGAGACCCAGTACTTC
TRBV30	TRBD2	many	TRBJ2-3	CAFYGLAGGTDTQYF	TGTGCCTTTTACGGACTAGCGGGGGGCACAGATACGCAGTATTTT
TRBV7-6	TRBD2	many	TRBJ2-5	CASSWGLAVQETQYF	TGTGCCAGCAGCTGGGGACTAGCGGTACAAGAGACCCAGTACTTC
TRBV19	.	.	TRBJ2-3	CASSNRARGTDTQYF	TGTGCCAGTAGCAACCGGGCCCGGGGCACAGATACGCAGTATTTT
TRBV3-1	TRBD2	many	TRBJ2-7	CASSPLLERGASYEQYF	TGTGCCAGCAGCCCCCTACTAGAGCGGGGGGCTTCCTACGAGCAGTACTTC
TRBV5-4	.	few	TRBJ1-4	CASSFKGPTNEKLFF	TGTGCCAGCAGCTTTAAGGGTCCAACTAATGAAAAACTGTTTTTT
TRBV7-9	.	.	TRBJ1-1	CASSQYTEAFF	TGTGCCAGCAGTCAGTACACTGAAGCTTTCTTT
TRBV7-3	.	many	TRBJ2-6	CASSLLGSGANVLTF	TGTGCCAGCAGCTTACTCGGCTCTGGGGCCAACGTCCTGACTTTC
TRBV20-1	.	many	TRBJ1-1	CSASRPFRVEGTEAFF	TGCAGTGCTAGCCGACCTTTCAGGGTAGAAGGGACTGAAGCTTTCTTT
TRBV10-3	.	few	TRBJ2-3	CAISGGRDRADTQYF	TGTGCCATCAGTGGGGGCCGGGATCGGGCAGATACGCAGTATTTT
TRBV14	.	many	TRBJ1-2	CASSEAGAGFGYTF	TGTGCCAGCAGCGAGGCGGGAGCAGGCTTTGGCTACACCTTC
TRBV28	.	many	TRBJ1-1	CASSLPMNTEAFF	TGTGCCAGCAGTTTACCTATGAACACTGAAGCTTTCTTT
TRBV28	.	many	TRBJ1-4	CASRGHLNEKLFF	TGTGCCAGCAGGGGACACCTTAATGAAAAACTGTTTTTT
TRBV6-2/TRBV6-3	TRBD2	many	TRBJ2-3	CASSPSGFSTDTQYF	TGTGCCAGCAGTCCTAGCGGGTTTAGCACAGATACGCAGTATTTT
TRBV27	.	many	TRBJ2-1	CASSFGLGGGPQFF	TGTGCCAGCAGTTTCGGGCTCGGAGGGGGGCCGCAGTTCTTC
TRBV12-3/TRBV12-4	.	many	TRBJ2-7	CASSHGWGDTFYEQYF	TGTGCCAGCAGCCACGGGTGGGGGGACACCTTCTACGAGCAGTACTTC
TRBV5-1	TRBD2	.	TRBJ2-3	CASSLAGTSGRDMQYF	TGCGCCAGCAGCTTGGCAGGGACTAGCGGGAGGGATATGCAGTATTTT